These 16 T cell receptor beta chains came from one sample sequenced in a study of identical twins. TCRdb re-analysed the 5' RACE reads in MiXCR, keeping a single row per CDR3 protein. Of 450,000 to 500,000 distinct CDR3 sequences in the sample, around 15% are singletons; the top ten hold approximately 0.98%. The data also belong to a second study, concerning yellow fever vaccine responses in identical twins.

The material sequenced was CD4+ T cells sorted from blood. These receptors all come from a woman aged 18 to 35 in good health.

The chain recombines TRBV18 with TRBJ2-1; no reliable D call. The CDR3 has 15 amino acids. CDR1 is KGHSH, CDR2 LQKENI, per germline. Trimming cost V 3 bases and J 3 bases, with 12 bases left between them. The CDR3 here is CASSPPGFGYNEQFF. Here the CDR3 DNA reads TGTGCCAGCTCACCCCCCGGGTTCGGCTACAATGAGCAGTTCTTC.

This clonotype was detected ten times or more. The chain couples TRBV5-1 to TRBJ2-2; D gene ambiguous. The CDR3 length is 15 residues. Per the germline V gene, CDR1 is SGHRS and CDR2 is YFSETQ. With 3 bases removed from V and 0 bases from J, the gap between germline ends came to 9 bases. The CDR3 reads CASSSGRANTGELFF. The CDR3 DNA reads as TGCGCCAGCAGCTCTGGCCGCGCGAACACCGGGGAGCTGTTTTTT.

This clonotype has ten or more counts. The V and J genes are TRBV20-1 and TRBJ2-1, with D perhaps TRBD2 (6 bases). The CDR3 contains 14 residues. CDR1 is DFQATT, CDR2 SNEGSKA, per germline (reference sequence). The V and J ends lost 1 base and 2 bases respectively, with 9 bases between them. CDR3 coding DNA: TGCAGTGCTAGAGTTAGCGGTCCCTACAATGAGCAGTTCTTC. Amino acids: CSARVSGPYNEQFF.

This clonotype was detected only a few times. The chain employs TRBV5-1 and TRBJ2-1; 8 nucleotides agree with TRBD2. With V trimmed by 3 bases and J by 5 bases, 13 bases remained unmatched. In germline, CDR1 is SGHRS, CDR2 YFSETQ. There are 17 residues in the CDR3. DNA for the CDR3: TGCGCCAGCAGCTCCCTAAGGAGCGGGAGTTTCGACAATGAGCAGTTCTTC. This encodes CASSSLRSGSFDNEQFF.

The chain uses TRBV11-2 and TRBJ2-1, with D possibly matching TRBD2 (5 bases). Germline V gene lookup returns CDR1 SGHAT and CDR2 FQNNGV. Trimming stripped 5 bases from V and 2 bases from J, with 22 bases between. The CDR3 is made up of 18 amino acids. DNA for the CDR3: TGTGCCAGCAGCCCCCGCCCCGGGAAAAGCGGAACCTACAATGAGCAGTTCTTC. Its translation is CASSPRPGKSGTYNEQFF.

This chain links TRBV20-1 with TRBJ2-7; D uncertain. In germline, CDR1 is DFQATT, CDR2 SNEGSKA (reference sequence). The CDR3 is 11 residues long. Between the trimmed V and J ends, which lost 3 bases and 2 bases, there was a span of 5 bases. As DNA, the CDR3 is TGCAGTGCTAGTCAAACCTACGAGCAGTACTTC. This translates into CSASQTYEQYF.

This rearrangement joins TRBV12-3 or TRBV12-4 to TRBJ2-1; tentatively, D is TRBD2 (5 bases). Trimming took off 5 bases at V and 8 bases at J, with 16 bases between the two ends. CDR3 length equals 14 residues. Written as DNA, the CDR3 is TGTGCCAGCAGTCCACGGGATAGCATGGATGAGCAGTTCTTC. This encodes CASSPRDSMDEQFF.

This clonotype was counted a few times. The chain uses TRBV2 and TRBJ2-5, with 7 bases matching TRBD1. Germline assignment: CDR1 SNHLY and CDR2 FYNNEI. This CDR3 has 14 amino acids. V was clipped by 6 bases and J by 2 bases; unmatched bases: 6. CDR3 nucleotides: TGTGCCAGCAGCGAATACAGGGGACAAGAGACCCAGTACTTC. It specifies CASSEYRGQETQYF.

The sample holds many counts of this clonotype. The rearrangement uses TRBV10-3 and TRBJ2-7; the match to TRBD1 covers 7 bases. This CDR3 is 13 amino acids long. The junction had 5 bases not matched to a gene; V was cut back by 6 bases and J by 3 bases. Germline CDR1 and CDR2: ENHRY and SYGVKD. The CDR3 reads CAISKDRNYEQYF. The CDR3 DNA follows: TGTGCCATCAGCAAGGACAGGAACTACGAGCAGTACTTC.

This clonotype was observed a handful of times. V gene TRBV2 combines with J gene TRBJ2-5; TRBD1 matches 9 bases. This CDR3 has 14 residues. CDR1 and CDR2 from the germline V gene are SNHLY and FYNNEI. Trimming took 6 bases from V and 4 from J; bases not matched to a gene: 6. In nucleotides, the CDR3 is TGTGCCAGCAGACTGACAGGGGGTCGAGAGACCCAGTACTTC. As protein: CASRLTGGRETQYF.

The chain carries TRBV30 and TRBJ2-7; the match to TRBD2 covers 9 bases. The junction had 6 bases not matched to a gene; V was cut back by 0 bases and J by 6 bases. The CDR3 has 14 amino acids. Germline-derived CDR1 and CDR2 are GTSNPN and SVGIG (reference sequence). In nucleotides, the CDR3 is TGTGCCTGGAGTGTTATAGCGGGGGCGGCCGAGCAGTACTTC. It codes for CAWSVIAGAAEQYF. Full variable domain (missing parts from reference TRBV30 and TRBJ2-7): SQTIHQWPATLVQPVGSPLSLECTVEGTSNPNLYWYRQAAGRGLQLLFYSVGIGQISSEVPQNLSASRPQDRQFILSSKKLLLSDSGFYLCAWSVIAGAAEQYFGPGTRLTVT.

This clonotype was counted only a few times. The V and J genes are TRBV25-1 and TRBJ2-1, with 9 nucleotides matching TRBD2. From germline, CDR1 is MGHDK and CDR2 SYGVNS. The length of the CDR3 is 15 residues. V lost 2 bases to trimming and J lost 6 bases; unmatched junction nucleotides: 5. The CDR3 reads CASSEAGGSVNEQFF. CDR3 coding DNA: TGTGCCAGCAGTGAAGCGGGGGGGTCTGTCAATGAGCAGTTCTTC.

This clonotype came up many times. This chain uses TRBV4-2 with TRBJ2-5; 9 nucleotides align to TRBD1. Germline V lookup: CDR1 LGHNA, CDR2 YNFKEQ. The CDR3 has 16 residues. The J segment lost 5 bases and the V segment lost 3 bases, leaving 10 bases of the junction unmatched. The CDR3 DNA is TGTGCCAGCAGCCACGGAATTACAGGGGGCGATGAGACCCAGTACTTC. Translating gives CASSHGITGGDETQYF.

V is TRBV7-2 and J is TRBJ2-7; D is possibly TRBD1 (5 bases). The CDR3 consists of 15 residues. V was cut by 4 bases and J by 3 bases, with 16 bases left in between. From germline, CDR1 is SGHTA and CDR2 FQGNSA. CDR3 residues: CASSSSRVSVYEQYF. CDR3 sequence (DNA): TGTGCCAGCAGCTCCTCCAGGGTGTCCGTCTACGAGCAGTACTTC.

The chain combines TRBV11-1 with TRBJ2-3; the D call may be TRBD1 or TRBD2 (5 bases each). Germline loops: CDR1 SGHAT, CDR2 FQDESV (reference sequence). The CDR3 is 16 amino acids. Trimming stripped 4 bases from V and 2 bases from J, with 16 bases between. The CDR3 DNA is TGTGCCAGCAGCTCGGGGACCGGATCGAACACAGATACGCAGTATTTT. Translated: CASSSGTGSNTDTQYF.

This clonotype was seen repeatedly, ten times or more. The chain carries TRBV7-3 and TRBJ1-2, with unresolved D. V lost 7 bases to trimming and J lost 7 bases, with 13 bases between them. Germline V lookup: CDR1 SGHTA, CDR2 FQGTGA. This CDR3 spans 12 amino acids. DNA of the CDR3: TGTGCCAGCACCCAAGGTACTAGTGGCTACACCTTC. Its translation is CASTQGTSGYTF.